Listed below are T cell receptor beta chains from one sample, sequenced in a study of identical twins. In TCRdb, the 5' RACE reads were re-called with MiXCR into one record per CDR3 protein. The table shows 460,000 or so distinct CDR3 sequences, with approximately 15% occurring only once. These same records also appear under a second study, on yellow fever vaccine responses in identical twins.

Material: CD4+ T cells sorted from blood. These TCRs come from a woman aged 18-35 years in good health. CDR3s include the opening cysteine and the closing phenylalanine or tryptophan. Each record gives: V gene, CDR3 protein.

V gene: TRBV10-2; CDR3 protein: CASRGPDSGNTIYF
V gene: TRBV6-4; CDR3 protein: CASSLPGQGHNEQFF
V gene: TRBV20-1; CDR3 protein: CSARPLGRSLTDTQYF
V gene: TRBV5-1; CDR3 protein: CASSLSLGFEQFF
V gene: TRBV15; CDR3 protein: CATSTGVNTEAFF
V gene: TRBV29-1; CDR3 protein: CSVRVVASTDTQYF
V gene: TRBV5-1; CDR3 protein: CASSNQGIETQYF
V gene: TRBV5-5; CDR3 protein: CASSFKGTDTQYF
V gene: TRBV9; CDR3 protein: CASSVGGQPTGELFF
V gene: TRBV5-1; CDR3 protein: CASSRDRTEAFF
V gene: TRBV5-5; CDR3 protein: CASSKHWSGELFF
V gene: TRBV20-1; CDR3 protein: CSASGDRGWAKNIQYF
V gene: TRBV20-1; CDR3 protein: CSARIRETDTQYF
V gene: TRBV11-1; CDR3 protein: CASSNRDGIIIAKNIQYF
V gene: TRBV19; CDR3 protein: CASSMLWDPGSEQFF
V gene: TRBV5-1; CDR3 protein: CASSPLMDYGYTF
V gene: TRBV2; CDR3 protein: CAAGPGRWQETQYF
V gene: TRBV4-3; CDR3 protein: CASSPRTPQGPNTGELFF
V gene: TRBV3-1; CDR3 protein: CASSQVLAVTYNEQFF
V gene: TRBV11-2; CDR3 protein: CASSPLTSSYEQYF
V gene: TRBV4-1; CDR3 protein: CASSQDLAGRPSYEQYF
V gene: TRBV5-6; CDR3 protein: CASSIPRTGANVLTF
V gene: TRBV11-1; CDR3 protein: CASSTSGGSSVRTDTQYF
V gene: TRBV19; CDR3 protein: CASSTGRETQYF
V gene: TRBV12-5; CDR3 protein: CASGLVQVVGHHNEQFF
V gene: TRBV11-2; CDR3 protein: CASSLARTSGASKYF
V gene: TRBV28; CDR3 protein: CASSLVGGGEQYF